This T cell receptor beta chain was sequenced during a study of molecular identifiers for immune sequencing clone quantification. Notes on the study in general: Clones carrying above 20 RNA copies accounted for over 98% of effector molecules, under 1% in naive cells.

This clonotype has ten or more counts. Antigen: not known. Sorting isolated naive CD8 T cells as CD8+CD4-CCR7+CD45RA+ events. One entry per CDR3 protein results from TCRdb running MiXCR on the PCR reads. The profile covers about 510,000 distinct CDR3 sequences, with 20% to 25% appearing a single time and 0.84% taken by the ten largest. From germline, CDR1 is MDHEN and CDR2 SYDVKM. Between the trimmed V and J ends, which lost 0 bases and 1 base, there was a span of 6 bases. The CDR3 is 15 residues long. Sequencing used naive CD8+ T cells from blood, with Jurkat cell RNA spiked in. Specified subset: FACS-sorted CD8+CD4-CCR7+CD45RA+ naive T cells. The chain couples TRBV28 to TRBJ2-2; D remains ambiguous. This sequence originates from a human donor in good health. Some libraries in this study had Jurkat cell RNA spiked in. CDR3 DNA: TGTGCCAGCAGTTTATGGGGCATGAACACCGGGGAGCTGTTTTTT. Its protein product is CASSLWGMNTGELFF. Variable domain in full (rest from reference TRBV28 and TRBJ2-2): DVKVTQSSRYLVKRTGEKVFLECVQDMDHENMFWYRQDPGLGLRLIYFSYDVKMKEKGDIPEGYSVSREKKERFSLILESASTNQTSMYLCASSLWGMNTGELFFGEGSRLTVL.